The text below deals with one T cell receptor (beta chain). Its antigen remains undetermined. The sample holds no much larger clone one base away, and base qualities are not on file. These data originate in a study of blood T cell repertoires in COVID-19 (dated by TCRdb to 2019 to 2021). Context from the whole study: Samples from collaborators originated in the United States, Italy and Spain and spanned both the acute and convalescent phases of COVID-19. The material from the prospective study consisted of cDNA or gDNA derived from T cells, B-cell-depleted T cells, or PBMCs. Subjects who had been exposed to COVID-19, were actively infected with it, or had recovered from it provided the deeply sampled blood TCRbeta repertoires that made up the dataset. The repertoires were released in a freely available public database intended as a resource for research on the immune response to SARS-CoV-2. Samples came from the ongoing ImmuneRACE study (first 160 participants) plus 1,254 subjects from 6 global collaborators. A de-identified subject ID, COVID-19 status, age in years and sex were almost always included in the sample metadata. Where available, HLA class I and class II types were obtained from metadata supplied by the sample provider rather than from assay-based typing. The paper's findings and limits, for the study overall: The quantity of clinical and demographic metadata differed by source and by participant and was supplied without curation.

CDR1 and CDR2 are read off the germline V gene as MNHEY and SVGEGT. Cut back by 0 bases and 5 bases, the V and J ends lie 16 bases apart. The CDR3 starts with the cysteine, ends with the phenylalanine, and has 16 residues. Just the 48-base CDR3 DNA is kept, in frame starting at base 1. The collaborating institutions used their own protocols to collect whole blood in K2EDTA tubes. Collaborator samples were shipped for TCRbeta analysis as frozen whole blood, isolated PBMCs, or DNA extracted from either sample type. TCRbeta CDR3 regions were amplified from genomic DNA using the immunoSEQ Assay, a bias-controlled multiplex PCR. On the study's bioinformatics: The number of nucleated cells in each sample was estimated from the amplification of reference gene primers within the assay. To quantify the absolute abundance of each unique TCRbeta CDR3 rearrangement, sequence reads were collapsed and filtered. For each sample, productive Simpson clonality was calculated as the square root of Simpson's diversity index over productive rearrangements. In its TCRdb copy, this immuneACCESS table keeps in-frame sequences only and misses some clones. Where compared with another copy, unresolved V genes explain less than half of these, and the others have no known cause. D and trimming were read from the DNA, whereas the V and J calls and clone size are those reported in that table. A total of more than 150,000 clones appear in this sample, roughly nine tenths of them only once. Around 2.3% of the sample is held by the ten biggest clonotypes.

The chain is encoded by TRBV6-2 or TRBV6-3 joined to TRBJ1-2; the D gene is perhaps TRBD1, from 5 matching bases. Material: peripheral blood. The receptor was derived from a man aged 65 to 79 with active or convalescent COVID-19. The CDR3 has the sequence CASSYSFGAIIYGYTF. The DNA sequence reads TGTGCCAGCAGTTACTCGTTTGGGGCTATCATTTATGGCTACACCTTC.